Here is one T cell receptor beta chain with its context. Its target is unknown. Donors had nominal health at sampling but likely had unrecorded immune exposures. The sample comes from a study of cytomegalovirus exposure and HLA in healthy donors. Overall study findings and caveats: Some V segments (TRBV6-2 and TRBV6-3 among them) were excluded as indistinguishable. Sequence variants that were highly shared formed a cluster that was likely a sequencing artifact.

Per the germline V gene, CDR1 is SGHRS and CDR2 is YFSETQ. CDR3 length: 13 amino acids. The V end was cut by 0 bases, the J end by 4 bases, with 7 bases between. The PCR made use of 60 Vbeta and 13 Jbeta primers. Clones were read by immunoSEQ multiplex PCR, and TCRdb kept only the in-frame ones, dropping some. Listed are some 67,000 clones; approximately 1.6% falls within the top ten. The source is a woman aged 30 to 39 in good health and CMV-seronegative. This rearrangement joins TRBV5-1 to TRBJ2-5; unclear D gene. Sequenced sample: PBMCs. The DNA of the CDR3 is TGCGCCAGCAGCTTGGGACAACGAGAGACCCAGTACTTC. Translation: CASSLGQRETQYF.